The next 21 T cell receptor beta chains were all read from a single sample in a study of cytomegalovirus exposure and HLA in healthy donors. Generated by immunoSEQ multiplex PCR, the TCRdb table keeps only in-frame clones and is missing some. The profile shows tens of thousands of clones, 94% of them singletons. The source material was PBMCs. Receptor source: a young woman in good health and CMV-seronegative.

This chain uses TRBV7-8 with TRBJ2-1; 9 bases agree with TRBD1. CDR1 and CDR2 from the germline V gene are SGHVS and FQNEAQ. V lost 1 base, J lost 10 bases, and 11 bases stayed unmatched. CDR3 length: 16 residues. The CDR3 loop reads CASSLGDRVINPEQFF. The CDR3, as DNA: TGTGCCAGCAGCTTAGGGGACAGGGTAATTAATCCCGAGCAGTTCTTC.

V gene TRBV19 combines with J gene TRBJ1-5, with D perhaps TRBD1 (6 bases). Germline V gives CDR1 LNHDA, CDR2 SQIVND (reference sequence). The CDR3 has 14 residues. Trimming stripped 5 bases from V and 7 bases from J, with 15 bases between. The CDR3 sequence is CASSPAQGLQPQHF. In DNA form, the CDR3 reads TGTGCCAGTAGTCCCGCACAGGGACTACAGCCCCAGCATTTT.

This clone was recorded only once. The J gene is TRBJ2-4, the V gene TRBV5-5; D is possibly TRBD1 (6 bases). Germline CDR1 is SGHKS and CDR2 is YYEKEE (reference sequence). This CDR3 has 14 amino acids. V was clipped by 3 bases and J by 0 bases, with 7 bases between them. The CDR3 here is CASSSRGAKNIQYF. CDR3 nucleotide sequence: TGTGCCAGCAGCTCCAGGGGAGCCAAAAACATTCAGTACTTC.

The table lists this clone with a count of one. The J gene is TRBJ1-5, the V gene TRBV10-3; 8 bases line up with TRBD1. Germline V gene data show CDR1 as ENHRY and CDR2 as SYGVKD. The length of the CDR3 is 15 residues. V was pared by 4 bases and J by 3 bases, with 5 bases of the junction left unmatched. CDR3 nucleotide sequence: TGTGCCATCAGTGTTTCAGGGGGCACCAATCAGCCCCAGCATTTT. Its protein product is CAISVSGGTNQPQHF.

This sequence joins TRBV9 and TRBJ1-5; TRBD1 matches 7 bases. The germline V gene has CDR1 SGDLS and CDR2 YYNGEE. The CDR3 spans 15 residues. After removal of 2 bases from V and 7 bases from J, the junction contained 9 bases not matched to a gene. CDR3 region: CASSVDGFRGQPQHF. The CDR3, as DNA: TGTGCCAGCAGCGTGGACGGCTTCAGGGGGCAGCCCCAGCATTTT. Full variable domain (rest looked up from reference TRBV9 and TRBJ1-5): DSGVTQTPKHLITATGQRVTLRCSPRSGDLSVYWYQQSLDQGLQFLIQYYNGEERAKGNILERFSAQQFPDLHSELNLSSLELGDSALYFCASSVDGFRGQPQHFGDGTRLSIL.

The rearrangement links TRBV6-5 to TRBJ2-7; 7 positions agree with TRBD1. Germline CDR1 and CDR2: MNHEY and SVGAGI. With 5 bases clipped from V and 6 bases from J, the junction kept 7 bases outside the gene matches. This CDR3 comprises 13 residues. CDR3 nucleotide sequence: TGTGCCAGCAGTACCCCGACAGGGTCCGAGCAGTACTTC. Its protein product is CASSTPTGSEQYF.

This clone was found once. The V call is TRBV7-2, the J call TRBJ2-1; D uncertain. V was clipped by 1 base and J by 0 bases, with 10 bases between them. The length of the CDR3 is 16 residues. CDR1 and CDR2 from the germline V gene are SGHTA and FQGNSA. CDR3 loop: CASSLVAGRSYNEQFF. Written as DNA, the CDR3 is TGTGCCAGCAGCTTAGTGGCAGGTCGCTCCTACAATGAGCAGTTCTTC. Using reference TRBV7-2 and TRBJ2-1 for the parts outside the CDR3, the full variable domain is GAGVSQSPSNKVTEKGKDVELRCDPISGHTALYWYRQSLGQGLEFLIYFQGNSAPDKSGLPSDRFSAERTGGSVSTLTIQRTQQEDSAVYLCASSLVAGRSYNEQFFGPGTRLTVL.

The rearrangement uses TRBV7-2 and TRBJ2-7, with TRBD2 matching 15 bases. This CDR3 region has 16 residues. Germline loops: CDR1 SGHTA, CDR2 FQGNSA. V lost 6 bases and J lost 4; bases outside the gene matches: 7. DNA of the CDR3: TGTGCCAGCAGTAGGACTAGCGGGGGGGCCTCGTACGAGCAGTACTTC. This sequence encodes CASSRTSGGASYEQYF. Full variable domain (rest looked up from reference TRBV7-2 and TRBJ2-7): GAGVSQSPSNKVTEKGKDVELRCDPISGHTALYWYRQSLGQGLEFLIYFQGNSAPDKSGLPSDRFSAERTGGSVSTLTIQRTQQEDSAVYLCASSRTSGGASYEQYFGPGTRLTVT.

This rearrangement joins TRBV11-2 to TRBJ1-2; tentative D call: TRBD1 (5 bases). Germline loops: CDR1 SGHAT, CDR2 FQNNGV. This CDR3 is 14 amino acids long. Trimming removed 4 bases at V and 6 bases at J, with 15 bases between. This chain's CDR3 is CASSSPRGRNGYTF. CDR3 DNA sequence: TGTGCCAGCAGCTCCCCCCGGGGGAGGAATGGCTACACCTTC.

The chain recombines TRBV6-5 with TRBJ2-7, with no clear D. CDR1 is MNHEY and CDR2 is SVGAGI in the germline V gene. This CDR3 is 11 amino acids long. Trimming left V 6 bases short and J 3 bases short, with 6 bases between. CDR3 coding DNA: TGTGCCAGCAGCCAGAACTACGAGCAGTACTTC. It codes for CASSQNYEQYF.

The chain has TRBV18 and TRBJ2-1; 7 nucleotides align to TRBD2. CDR1 KGHSH and CDR2 LQKENI come from the germline V gene. The junction had 8 bases not matched to a gene; V was cut back by 3 bases and J by 6 bases. This CDR3 has 15 residues. As DNA, the CDR3 is TGTGCCAGCTCACCCAACAGCGGGGTACTCAATGAGCAGTTCTTC. Encoded protein: CASSPNSGVLNEQFF.

V usage is TRBV4-1 and J usage is TRBJ1-1; TRBD1 might be the D (6 bases). This CDR3 spans 14 amino acids. Germline CDR1 reads MGHRA; CDR2 reads YSYEKL. V dropped 3 bases and J dropped 4 bases, with 12 bases sitting between them. The CDR3 DNA is TGCGCCAGCAGCCATCACAGGGTGGGCACTGAAGCTTTCTTT. Its protein product is CASSHHRVGTEAFF.

The chain recombines TRBV10-3 with TRBJ1-5, with D maybe TRBD1 (6 bases). V was trimmed by 2 bases and J by 2 bases, leaving 7 bases between them. The length of the CDR3 is 14 residues. Per the germline V gene, CDR1 is ENHRY and CDR2 is SYGVKD. CDR3: CAISEKGGNQPQHF. As DNA, the CDR3 is TGTGCCATCAGTGAGAAGGGGGGCAATCAGCCCCAGCATTTT.

The chain joins TRBV5-1 to TRBJ2-5, with 7 bases that match TRBD2. Trimming took 1 base from V and 1 from J; bases not matched to a gene: 7. Germline values: CDR1 SGHRS, CDR2 YFSETQ. CDR3 length equals 16 residues. This CDR3 is CASSLFGGGLQETQYF. CDR3 DNA: TGCGCCAGCAGCTTGTTTGGCGGGGGTCTCCAAGAGACCCAGTACTTC.

The chain employs TRBV5-5 and TRBJ1-2, with a weak D call TRBD1 (6 bases). V was cut by 6 bases and J by 4 bases, with 10 bases left in between. Germline V gene data show CDR1 as SGHKS and CDR2 as YYEKEE (reference sequence). This CDR3 is built from 12 residues. CDR3 loop: CASISGAYGYTF. For the CDR3, the DNA is TGTGCCAGCATCTCAGGGGCCTATGGCTACACCTTC. Complete variable domain (other parts from reference TRBV5-5 and TRBJ1-2): DAGVTQSPTHLIKTRGQQVTLRCSPISGHKSVSWYQQVLGQGPQFIFQYYEKEERGRGNFPDRFSARQFPNYSSELNVNALLLGDSALYLCASISGAYGYTFGSGTRLTVV.

The J gene is TRBJ1-3, the V gene TRBV18; D uncertain. The CDR3 is made up of 15 amino acids. Trimming removed 2 bases from V and 0 bases from J, with 8 bases in between. Germline CDR1 KGHSH, CDR2 LQKENI. CDR3: CASSPAGISGNTIYF. The CDR3, as DNA: TGTGCCAGCTCACCAGCGGGAATCTCTGGAAACACCATATATTTT.

The chain couples TRBV14 to TRBJ2-5, with TRBD2 identical over 10 bases. This CDR3 has 14 amino acids. Germline V gene data show CDR1 as SGHDN and CDR2 as FVKESK. V trimming: 4 bases; J trimming: 3 bases; junction bases outside the gene matches: 2. The CDR3 region has the DNA TGTGCCAGCAGCCCTCTAGCGGGGGAAGAGACCCAGTACTTC. It yields the protein CASSPLAGEETQYF.

Notes on this clone: The junction departs from the called germline gene at one end, perhaps through a read error. The gene calls are TRBV9 and TRBJ2-2; 10 nucleotides align to TRBD2. Germline loops: CDR1 SGDLS, CDR2 YYNGEE. The CDR3 length is 16 residues. CDR3 in DNA: TGTGCCAACAGCGTTAGCGGGGGGTTAGGCACCGGGGAGCTGTTTTTT. Its protein is CANSVSGGLGTGELFF.

CDR3 DNA sequence: TGTGCCAGCAGCGTCTCCCCTGGGGACTGGAGGGGCTCCTACAATGAGCAGTTCTTC. Its protein product is CASSVSPGDWRGSYNEQFF. The chain uses TRBV7-3 and TRBJ2-1, with D possibly matching TRBD2 (6 bases). This CDR3 is built from 19 residues. Trimming stripped 5 bases from V and 0 bases from J, with 23 bases between. Germline values: CDR1 SGHTA, CDR2 FQGTGA.

The chain links TRBV7-3 to TRBJ2-7; 11 bases fit TRBD1. V was pared by 2 bases and J by 4 bases, with 7 bases of the junction left unmatched. CDR1 and CDR2 from the germline V gene are SGHTA and FQGTGA. This CDR3 has 16 residues. The CDR3 region has the DNA TGTGCCAGCAGCTTAGGGGGACAGGGGGGAAGGTACGAGCAGTACTTC. It specifies CASSLGGQGGRYEQYF.

V gene TRBV6-5 combines with J gene TRBJ2-2; the D is unclear. The V end lost 8 bases, the J end lost 7 bases, and 14 bases lay between the germline ends. The germline gives CDR1 MNHEY, CDR2 SVGAGI. This CDR3 region has 13 residues. CDR3 sequence reads: CASYQLRGGELFF. CDR3 sequence (DNA): TGTGCCAGCTACCAACTTAGAGGCGGGGAGCTGTTTTTT.